The sequence of this T cell receptor beta chain was determined in a study of regulatory T cells in long-lasting Graves disease. As to time point: newly diagnosed GD, antithyroid drugs for less than 3 months. Researchers made the TCR library from RNA that was extracted from PBMCs. The peripheral blood volume drawn was about 10 milliliters, and it was collected into EDTA tubes. Findings of the study overall: Repertoires from persistent disease leaned toward TRBV28, TRBJ1-2 and TRBJ2-5.

Germline V CDR1 and CDR2: MDHEN, SYDVKM. V gave up 6 bases and J gave up 6 bases; unmatched junction bases: 11. This CDR3 is 16 amino acids long. CDR3 regions were amplified by Arm-PCR using iRepertoire HTBI primers to build TCR beta libraries. From the multiplex PCR reads, TCRdb called clonotypes with MiXCR, one entry per CDR3 protein. The sample records approximately 400,000 distinct CDR3 sequences, approximately 15% being singletons. In this sample, this clonotype turned up many times. Its antigen is unknown. This sample was also put to use in a study of T cells in Graves' hyperthyroidism and ophthalmopathy. As that report states: Exclusion followed for patients with uncontrolled infection, other autoimmune disease, pregnancy or lactation.

The chain uses TRBV28 and TRBJ2-3, with 11 bases aligning to TRBD2. The clonotype was recovered from a woman in her thirties with Graves disease. The starting material was peripheral blood mononuclear cells (PBMCs), obtained at new diagnosis, from a patient treated with antithyroid drugs. The CDR3 DNA is TGTGCCAGCAGCACCACTAGCGGGAGCCCAGGGGATACGCAGTATTTT. Its protein product is CASSTTSGSPGDTQYF.